This TCR beta chain was captured in a study of graft-versus-host responses after intestinal transplantation (TCRdb year 2021). General notes on the study: The transplants that recipients got were multivisceral, liver-intestinal, or isolated intestinal. Every recipient was given anti-thymocyte globulin induction, followed by roughly 3 years of maintenance tacrolimus and steroids. Instead of going to the commercial service, samples from a few later patients were sequenced in-house on an Illumina MiSeq and processed with MiXCR. Graft-versus-host and host-versus-graft alloreactive T cell clones were tracked in the graft, circulation and bone marrow after intestinal transplantation using bulk TCR-beta CDR3 sequencing. Donor T cell macrochimerism was defined as a peak of at least 4% donor T cells among recipient peripheral blood mononuclear cells. Alloreactive clones were identified by sequencing pre-transplant mixed lymphocyte reaction products and comparing these products with unstimulated pre-transplant donor and recipient T cells. The cohort enrolled about two dozen intestinal transplant recipients including one retransplant, and a few patients lacking pretransplant specimens were excluded. Broad study findings and their caveats: Early after transplant, declines in HvG clones were associated with peak levels of circulating GvH clones. Conclusions were limited by the relatively low number and heterogeneity of intestinal transplant patients. GvH clones turned up in recipient bone marrow, with some appearing earlier in ileal mucosa or blood, a pattern consistent with an intestinal mucosal origin. High GvH to HvG T cell clonal ratios were observed in the allografts of patients with donor T cell macrochimerism.

In regard to this clone: Its antigen remains undetermined. Base qualities are not recorded, but no much larger clone differs from it by a single base.

Inclusive of the bounding cysteine and phenylalanine, the CDR3 is 15 residues long. Only CDR3 DNA remains: 45 bases, in frame from the first base. V has 5 bases trimmed and J has 2 bases trimmed; junction bases matching no gene number 2. CDR1 is given as MRHNA and CDR2 as SNTAGT, both from the germline V gene. The sample's time point, from its label and the paper: cells obtained before transplantation from donor or recipient. CD3+CD4+ and CD3+CD8+ populations were FACS-sorted from unstimulated pre-transplant donor and recipient cells taken from spleen or lymph nodes. Libraries were prepared through the immunoSEQ multiplex PCR assay. For most patients, genomic DNA was isolated with the Qiagen DNeasy Blood and Tissue Kit and shipped frozen to Adaptive Biotechnologies for TCR sequencing. Adaptive Biotechnologies carried out high-throughput TCR-beta CDR3 sequencing of genomic DNA for most patients. Per the authors' processing: Adaptive's ImmunoSEQ software supplied the TCR sequencing data for 15 to 20 patients, while MiXCR and VDJtools were used to process three other patients. To correct CD4 versus CD8 sorting errors, any sequence found in both subsets at a frequency ratio below 5:1 was removed. CDR3 nucleotide sequences shared between donor and recipient were removed because their origin could not be assigned. At least 2-fold expansion over unstimulated cells and a minimum CFSE-low frequency of 0.002% (template counts) or 0.001% (read counts) were required for clones to be classified as alloreactive. Clones were considered mappable if detected in sequenced pre-transplant spleen, lymph node, or MLR CFSE-low populations of the donor or recipient. The cumulative frequency of alloreactive clones was calculated as a percentage of all sequences, weighted by copy number. TCRdb provides this immuneACCESS table in a form limited to in-frame rearrangements. Some clones are lacking; in checked studies, under half of them reflect an unresolved V gene, and why the rest are absent is not known. Clone size and the V and J calls come from that table; the DNA yielded D and trimming. The sample table holds 75,000 to 95,000 clones, of which more than 85% were seen once. 1.5% to 2.5% of the sample belongs to the ten largest clones.

The source was unstimulated CD8+ T cells sorted from spleen or lymph node cells, collected before intestinal transplant. The source is a human donor who received an intestinal transplant. The chain is made from TRBV6-4 and TRBJ2-1; the central 11 bases match TRBD2. The bases read TGTGCCAGCAGTTTACTAGCGGGGGCCTACAATGAGCAGTTCTTC. It encodes CASSLLAGAYNEQFF.